The entry that follows covers one TCR beta chain sequence. What it binds is not known. This table comes from immunoSEQ multiplex PCR, and its TCRdb copy is limited to in-frame clones, with some not included. This sample carries approximately 120,000 clones, around 93% of them seen once, and the ten largest clones take over 6.5%. This sample stems from a study of T cell responses to AZD1222 COVID-19 vaccine. Study-wide points: Targeting of unmutated variant regions was reportedly seen in nearly half of spike-specific TCRs. Spike was spanned by vaccine-associated CD4 TCRs, which were dominant at 160-218 and 743-854.

Germline-derived CDR1 and CDR2 are KGHSH and LQKENI. The length of the CDR3 is 14 residues. V lost 3 bases, J lost 4 bases, and 4 bases stayed unmatched. This specimen was peripheral blood, taken on day 0 of AZD1222 vaccination. The source of this sequence is an adult in good health. The gene calls are TRBV18 and TRBJ1-1; TRBD1 agrees at 8 bases. The CDR3 reads CASSPRQGTTEAFF. The CDR3 nucleotides are TGTGCCAGCTCACCCCGACAGGGGACCACTGAAGCTTTCTTT.